This T cell receptor (beta chain) was retrieved from a study of T-cell memory formation after mild COVID-19. Study summary: Among the donors, TCR clusters were largely specific to each donor.

Using its own MiXCR run on the 5' RACE reads, TCRdb lists one record per CDR3 protein. There are hundreds of thousands of distinct CDR3 sequences in the sample; around 16% occur only once, and around 23% lies in the top ten. Study-level findings and limits: Pre-infection memory held some responding clones, suggesting pre-existing cross-reactive T cells responded. Chiefly within CM and EM were the contracting CD4+ clones; CD8+ ones were within EMRA. Among clones peaking at day 37 in the second wave, SARS-CoV-2 specificity remained unconfirmed.

The V end was cut by 3 bases, the J end by 8 bases, with 10 bases between. The germline V gene encodes CDR1 SGHAT and CDR2 FQNNGV. This CDR3 is 12 amino acids long. This clonotype has a handful of counts. Its matching antigen is unknown. Sequencing input: PBMCs or a T cell subset sorted from them (not recorded which). The rearrangement joins TRBV11-2 to TRBJ1-2; weak D call: TRBD1 (6 bases). The source of this sequence is a man aged 18 to 29 who had mild COVID-19 (a few samples of this study predate the infection). Cell type and time point are not known. The CDR3 sequence is CASSLDSSGYTF. CDR3 DNA: TGTGCCAGCAGCTTGGACAGCTCCGGCTACACCTTC.